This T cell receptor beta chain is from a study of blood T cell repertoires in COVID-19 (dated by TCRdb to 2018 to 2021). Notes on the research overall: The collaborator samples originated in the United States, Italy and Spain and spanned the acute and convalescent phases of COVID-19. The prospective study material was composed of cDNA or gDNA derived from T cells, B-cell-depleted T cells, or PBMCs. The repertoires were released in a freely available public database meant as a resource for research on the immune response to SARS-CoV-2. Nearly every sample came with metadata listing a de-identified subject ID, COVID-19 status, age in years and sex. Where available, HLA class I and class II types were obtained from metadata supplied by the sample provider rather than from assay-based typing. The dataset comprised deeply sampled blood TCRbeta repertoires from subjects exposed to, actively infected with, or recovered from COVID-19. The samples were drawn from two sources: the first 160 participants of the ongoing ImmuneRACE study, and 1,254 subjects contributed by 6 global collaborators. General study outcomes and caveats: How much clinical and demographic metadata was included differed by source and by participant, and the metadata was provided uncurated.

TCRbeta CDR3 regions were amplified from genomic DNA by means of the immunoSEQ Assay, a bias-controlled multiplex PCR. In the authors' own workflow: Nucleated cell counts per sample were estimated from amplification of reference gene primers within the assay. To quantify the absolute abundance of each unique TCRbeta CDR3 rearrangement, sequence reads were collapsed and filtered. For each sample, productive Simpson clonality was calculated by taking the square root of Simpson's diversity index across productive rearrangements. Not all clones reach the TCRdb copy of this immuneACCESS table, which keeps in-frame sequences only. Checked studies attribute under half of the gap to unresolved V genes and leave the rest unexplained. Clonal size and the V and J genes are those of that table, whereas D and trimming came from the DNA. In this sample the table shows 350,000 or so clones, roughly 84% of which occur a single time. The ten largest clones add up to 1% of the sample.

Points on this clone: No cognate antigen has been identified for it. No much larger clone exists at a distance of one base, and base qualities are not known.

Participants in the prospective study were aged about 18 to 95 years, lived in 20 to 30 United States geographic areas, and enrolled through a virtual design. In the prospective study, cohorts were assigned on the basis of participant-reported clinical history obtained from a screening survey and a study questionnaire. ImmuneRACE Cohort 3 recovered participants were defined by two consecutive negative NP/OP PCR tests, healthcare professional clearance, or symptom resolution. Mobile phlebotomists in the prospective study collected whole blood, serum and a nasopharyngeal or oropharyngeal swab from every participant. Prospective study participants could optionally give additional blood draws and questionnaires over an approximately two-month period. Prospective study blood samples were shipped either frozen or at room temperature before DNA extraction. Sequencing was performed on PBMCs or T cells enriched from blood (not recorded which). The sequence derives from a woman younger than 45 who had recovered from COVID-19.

The DNA reads as follows: TGTGCCAGCAGCCCTGGGACAGCCCCATACGAGCAGTACTTC. It is translated as CASSPGTAPYEQYF. This sequence uses TRBV3-1 (or the pseudogene TRBV3-2) and TRBJ2-7, with TRBD1 matching 7 junction bases. Taken from the germline V gene (reference sequence), the CDR1 and CDR2 loops are LGHDT and YNNKEL. The CDR3 covers 14 residues, taking in both the cysteine and the phenylalanine. CDR3 DNA only is kept here, 42 bases in frame from base 1. From V the trimming removes 4 bases and from J it removes 4 bases, while the gene matches leave 7 bases of the junction unaccounted for.